The rows below give T cell receptor beta chains drawn from one sample of a study of T cells in Graves' hyperthyroidism and ophthalmopathy. One entry per CDR3 protein, called by TCRdb with MiXCR from the multiplex PCR reads. This sample carries hundreds of thousands of distinct CDR3 sequences, 14% of them seen once, and the ten largest clones take approximately 14%. The sequenced sample was blood. The receptors come from a woman aged 40 to 50 with Graves' hyperthyroidism. Both conserved end residues are part of each CDR3. A row's size may be missing; if present it is once, few, many or a size class.

size | V | CDR3
- | TRBV19 | CATRSGGTDTQYF
many | TRBV5-1 | CASSTGTSGTDTQYF
many | TRBV6-1 | CASSPVDTLAKETQYF
many | TRBV20-1 | CSARGQLAGMYEQFF
few | TRBV28 | CASLTGPGLVDTQYF
few | TRBV6-9 | CAREPGLPYEQYF
- | TRBV10-3 | CATSEGRDKNTEAFF
few | TRBV20-1 | CSAYTGLIHEQFF
few | TRBV5-4 | CASSFFLSRSTDTQYF
- | TRBV5-1 | CASSPPGLALLNEQFF
many | TRBV2 | CASQQADTQYF
- | TRBV29-1 | CSVDLGTSGANVLTF
many | TRBV11-2 | CASSMDLGYNEQFF
- | TRBV7-9 | CASSLVRGAFNSPLHF
- | TRBV20-1 | CSARFGGRGASDEQYF
many | TRBV3-1 | CASSQDLGNREAFF
- | TRBV5-5 | CASSIPGTGELFF
few | TRBV29-1 | CSVEGTTPGQGNEKLFF
many | TRBV20-1 | CSARVGEKLFF
many | TRBV18 | CASSPGQDTYNEQFF
many | TRBV7-2 | CASSSPPGVYNEQFF
- | TRBV6-5 | CASSYSAAGQETQYF
many | TRBV2 | CASSERGRARDGYTF
- | TRBV5-6 | CASSLGSQGVFYEQYF
- | TRBV20-1 | CSASDYPRGTDTQYF
many | TRBV2 | CASSQGLAGGGSEQYF
- | TRBV7-3 | CASSQPGGELFF
many | TRBV3-1 | CASSQGLAGANEQFF
few | TRBV5-8 | CASSAEDRVDGYTF
many | TRBV20-1 | CSADPLAGAGNEQFF
- | TRBV6-1 | CAGSELYNQPQHF
few | TRBV5-8 | CASSLNRGFNTEAFF
many | TRBV9 | CASSVDGRANIYEQYF
many | TRBV20-1 | CSARGISDGEYEQYF
many | TRBV6-1 | CASSYYEETQYF
many | TRBV28 | CASSFVNRGPGYTF
many | TRBV20-1 | CSASRTEVDEQFF
many | TRBV27 | CASSNGGADTQYF
- | TRBV20-1 | CSARDQGVGREKLFF
many | TRBV5-1 | CASSRTGDNADTQYF
few | TRBV27 | CASSLRGLTTGELFF
many | TRBV6-1 | CASSDMGDPHGYTF
- | TRBV19 | CARTESSYEQYF
few | TRBV6-1 | CASSELAAGVYEQYF
many | TRBV3-1 | CASRRGNTEAFF
few | TRBV12-3/TRBV12-4 | CASRDPAGGTNTGELFF
- | TRBV24-1 | CATSGGTPPEAFF
few | TRBV25-1 | CAIEDRESNYGYTF
many | TRBV5-1 | CASSPGQRTGSTDTQYF
few | TRBV5-1 | CASSSEPYEMKRAFF
- | TRBV19 | CASSTGLAEIYEQYF
many | TRBV5-1 | CASSPRHPRTDTQYF
- | TRBV7-9 | CASSLSRPFISSTDTQYF
many | TRBV30 | CAWTLGQSETQYF
- | TRBV5-1 | CASSLATSGTGELFF